Given below is one T cell receptor (beta chain) in context. The antigen is unknown. This CDR3 spans 16 amino acids. Trimming took 4 bases from V and 7 from J; bases not matched to a gene: 11. The germline V gene encodes CDR1 MNHEY and CDR2 SMNVEV (reference sequence). The repertoire was sequenced with immunoSEQ multiplex PCR; TCRdb's copy has only in-frame clones and lacks some. In the table there are 64,000 or so clones, 90% of which are singletons. This sample was taken from a study of T cells in localized non-small cell lung cancer. Study results and caveats: Of the tissues analyzed, uninvolved adjacent lung showed maximal T cell clonality, greater than tumor. A single tumor region was sequenced, leaving heterogeneity possible. Within adjacent lung there appeared a median around 55 of the top 100 tumor clones.

The receptor comes from a woman aged 35 to 69 with stage I lung adenocarcinoma. This rearrangement joins TRBV27 to TRBJ2-2, with 8 nucleotides matching TRBD1. The material sequenced was peripheral blood, taken before any cancer treatment. CDR3 nucleotides: TGTGCCAGCAGTTCAAGACAGGGGAGGAAAGGCGGGGAGCTGTTTTTT. Translating gives CASSSRQGRKGGELFF.